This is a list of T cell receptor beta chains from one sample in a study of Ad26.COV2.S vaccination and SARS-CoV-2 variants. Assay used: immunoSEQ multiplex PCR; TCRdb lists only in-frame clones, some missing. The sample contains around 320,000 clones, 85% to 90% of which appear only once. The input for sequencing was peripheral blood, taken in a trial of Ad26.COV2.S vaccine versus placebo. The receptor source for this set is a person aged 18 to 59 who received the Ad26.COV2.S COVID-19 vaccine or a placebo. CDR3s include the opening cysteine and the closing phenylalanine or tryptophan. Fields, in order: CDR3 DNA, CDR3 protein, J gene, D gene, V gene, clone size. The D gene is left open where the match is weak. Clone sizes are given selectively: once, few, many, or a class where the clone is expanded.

cdr3_nt: TGCAGCGTACACACTCGACAGGGGGTAGCCTACGAGCAGTACTTC
cdr3_aa: CSVHTRQGVAYEQYF
j_call: TRBJ2-7
d_call: TRBD1
v_call: TRBV29-1
clone_size: .

cdr3_nt: TGTGCCAGCAGCTGGGACCTGAACACCGGGGAGCTGTTTTTT
cdr3_aa: CASSWDLNTGELFF
j_call: TRBJ2-2
d_call: .
v_call: TRBV3-1/TRBV3-2
clone_size: .

cdr3_nt: TGCAGCGTTGCGCGGATCCAAGAGACCCAGTACTTC
cdr3_aa: CSVARIQETQYF
j_call: TRBJ2-5
d_call: .
v_call: TRBV29-1
clone_size: .

cdr3_nt: TGTGCCTGGAAAAAACTAGGGGGTCCCACTTCTAACTATGGCTACACCTTC
cdr3_aa: CAWKKLGGPTSNYGYTF
j_call: TRBJ1-2
d_call: .
v_call: TRBV30
clone_size: .

cdr3_nt: TGTGCCAGCAGCCGGGACGGTGAAGCTTTCTTT
cdr3_aa: CASSRDGEAFF
j_call: TRBJ1-1
d_call: .
v_call: TRBV6-5
clone_size: .

cdr3_nt: TGTGCCAGCAGTTCCCGGACAGGGGGGTATGGCTACACCTTC
cdr3_aa: CASSSRTGGYGYTF
j_call: TRBJ1-2
d_call: TRBD1
v_call: TRBV6-5
clone_size: few

cdr3_nt: TGCAGCGTCCACGGGCTCACGGGCACTGAAGCTTTCTTT
cdr3_aa: CSVHGLTGTEAFF
j_call: TRBJ1-1
d_call: .
v_call: TRBV29-1
clone_size: .

cdr3_nt: TGTGCCATCAGTGAGAGGGGAGGCAATCAGCCCCAGCATTTT
cdr3_aa: CAISERGGNQPQHF
j_call: TRBJ1-5
d_call: .
v_call: TRBV10-3
clone_size: .

cdr3_nt: TGTGCCAGCAGCTTAGTCCTGGAATCTGGGGGCTACACCTTC
cdr3_aa: CASSLVLESGGYTF
j_call: TRBJ1-2
d_call: .
v_call: TRBV7-2
clone_size: .

cdr3_nt: TGCGCCAGCAGCTTGAGAGGGGGCAAGGACTATGGCTACACCTTC
cdr3_aa: CASSLRGGKDYGYTF
j_call: TRBJ1-2
d_call: TRBD1
v_call: TRBV5-1
clone_size: .

cdr3_nt: TGTGCCTGGAGTGTAGGGACTAGCGGGGGAGAGACCCAGTACTTC
cdr3_aa: CAWSVGTSGGETQYF
j_call: TRBJ2-5
d_call: TRBD2
v_call: TRBV30
clone_size: .

cdr3_nt: TGCGCCAGCAGCCGTGCGTACTCTGGAAACACCATATATTTT
cdr3_aa: CASSRAYSGNTIYF
j_call: TRBJ1-3
d_call: .
v_call: TRBV4-3
clone_size: .

cdr3_nt: TGCAGCGCTGTAGGTACCCTTCCCCGACAGGTCACAGGCTATGGCTACACCTTC
cdr3_aa: CSAVGTLPRQVTGYGYTF
j_call: TRBJ1-2
d_call: .
v_call: TRBV29-1
clone_size: .

cdr3_nt: TGTGCCAGCAGCTTGAATAGGGGCGAGCAGTACTTC
cdr3_aa: CASSLNRGEQYF
j_call: TRBJ2-7
d_call: .
v_call: TRBV5-6
clone_size: .

cdr3_nt: TGTGCCAGCAGCAAAATCCAGAACTATGGCTACACCTTC
cdr3_aa: CASSKIQNYGYTF
j_call: TRBJ1-2
d_call: .
v_call: TRBV7-2
clone_size: .

cdr3_nt: TGTGCCAGCAGTGAATTTAAGAGCACCGGGGAGCTGTTTTTT
cdr3_aa: CASSEFKSTGELFF
j_call: TRBJ2-2
d_call: .
v_call: TRBV2
clone_size: .

cdr3_nt: TGTGCCAGCAGCTTTAGCGTGCGATTTCAAGAGACCCAGTACTTC
cdr3_aa: CASSFSVRFQETQYF
j_call: TRBJ2-5
d_call: .
v_call: TRBV7-6
clone_size: once

cdr3_nt: TGTGCCAGCAGCACATCCCTCGACCACGAGCAGTACTTC
cdr3_aa: CASSTSLDHEQYF
j_call: TRBJ2-7
d_call: .
v_call: TRBV7-9
clone_size: .

cdr3_nt: TGTGCCAGCAGGGGCCATGGGAGGGTAAGGGAGTACTTC
cdr3_aa: CASRGHGRVREYF
j_call: TRBJ2-7
d_call: TRBD2
v_call: TRBV6-5
clone_size: .

cdr3_nt: TGTGCCAGCAGCCAAGATCCGACTAGCGGGGATCCATTTTCGGATTACAATGAGCAGTTCTTC
cdr3_aa: CASSQDPTSGDPFSDYNEQFF
j_call: TRBJ2-1
d_call: TRBD2
v_call: TRBV3-1/TRBV3-2
clone_size: .

cdr3_nt: TGTGCCACCAGCAGAGGAGGGACAGGGGGGGATCAGCCCCAGCATTTT
cdr3_aa: CATSRGGTGGDQPQHF
j_call: TRBJ1-5
d_call: TRBD1
v_call: TRBV15
clone_size: .

cdr3_nt: TGTGCCAGCAGCCAAGTGTTCCCCCATGAGCAGTTCTTC
cdr3_aa: CASSQVFPHEQFF
j_call: TRBJ2-1
d_call: .
v_call: TRBV14
clone_size: .

cdr3_nt: TGTGCCAGCAGCAAAGGGGGTCCGAACACCGGGGAGCTGTTTTTT
cdr3_aa: CASSKGGPNTGELFF
j_call: TRBJ2-2
d_call: .
v_call: TRBV21-1
clone_size: .

cdr3_nt: TGTGCCAGCAGTGAGCCGTACCAAGAGACCCAGTACTTC
cdr3_aa: CASSEPYQETQYF
j_call: TRBJ2-5
d_call: .
v_call: TRBV25-1
clone_size: .

cdr3_nt: TGCGCCAGCAGCCCTGGACATGATAAGACTGAAGCTTTCTTT
cdr3_aa: CASSPGHDKTEAFF
j_call: TRBJ1-1
d_call: .
v_call: TRBV4-1
clone_size: once

cdr3_nt: TGTGCCAGCAGTGAGACCGGGACAGGGGCCTACGAGCAGTACTTC
cdr3_aa: CASSETGTGAYEQYF
j_call: TRBJ2-7
d_call: TRBD1
v_call: TRBV6-1
clone_size: few

cdr3_nt: TGTGCCAGCTCACCTGACTTGCAAGAGACCCAGTACTTC
cdr3_aa: CASSPDLQETQYF
j_call: TRBJ2-5
d_call: .
v_call: TRBV18
clone_size: .

cdr3_nt: TGTGCCAGCAGTGACTCTAGCGAGAATGAGCAGTTCTTC
cdr3_aa: CASSDSSENEQFF
j_call: TRBJ2-1
d_call: .
v_call: TRBV6-4
clone_size: once

cdr3_nt: TGCGCCAGCAGCTTGGTGGTAGGGGGCCCTAACAATGAGCAGTTCTTC
cdr3_aa: CASSLVVGGPNNEQFF
j_call: TRBJ2-1
d_call: TRBD1
v_call: TRBV5-1
clone_size: .

cdr3_nt: TGTGCCAGCAGCTTGGGAGGACAGGGGGGATACACCATATATTTT
cdr3_aa: CASSLGGQGGYTIYF
j_call: TRBJ1-3
d_call: TRBD1
v_call: TRBV5-5
clone_size: .

cdr3_nt: TGTGCCAGCAGCGGGAGACAGGGTCTAACTGGAAACACCATATATTTT
cdr3_aa: CASSGRQGLTGNTIYF
j_call: TRBJ1-3
d_call: TRBD1
v_call: TRBV7-2
clone_size: .

cdr3_nt: TGTGCCAGCAGCTCACGATCGCCCACAGATACGCAGTATTTT
cdr3_aa: CASSSRSPTDTQYF
j_call: TRBJ2-3
d_call: .
v_call: TRBV4-2
clone_size: once

cdr3_nt: TGTGCCAGCAGCTTAGGGTCAGGGCTGAATTCACCCCTCCACTTT
cdr3_aa: CASSLGSGLNSPLHF
j_call: TRBJ1-6
d_call: .
v_call: TRBV7-8
clone_size: .

cdr3_nt: TGTGCCAGCAGCCTGTTGGAGCTTCACGACAATGAGCAGTTCTTC
cdr3_aa: CASSLLELHDNEQFF
j_call: TRBJ2-1
d_call: .
v_call: TRBV13
clone_size: .

cdr3_nt: TGTGCCAGCAGCTTTCGACAGAGCCGAGCCGAGCAGTACTTC
cdr3_aa: CASSFRQSRAEQYF
j_call: TRBJ2-7
d_call: .
v_call: TRBV7-2
clone_size: once

cdr3_nt: TGTGCCAGCAGCTATAGTGTATTGAGGAGCACTGAAGCTTTCTTT
cdr3_aa: CASSYSVLRSTEAFF
j_call: TRBJ1-1
d_call: .
v_call: TRBV5-6
clone_size: .

cdr3_nt: TGCGCCAGCAGCCATAATCGCAATGAGCAGTTCTTC
cdr3_aa: CASSHNRNEQFF
j_call: TRBJ2-1
d_call: .
v_call: TRBV4-3
clone_size: few

cdr3_nt: TGCGCCAGCAGCCAAAAGGTCCAGGGGCGGGCGAATGAAAAACTGTTTTTT
cdr3_aa: CASSQKVQGRANEKLFF
j_call: TRBJ1-4
d_call: .
v_call: TRBV4-1
clone_size: .

cdr3_nt: TGTGCCACCAGTGATTCGGGCACAGATACGCAGTATTTT
cdr3_aa: CATSDSGTDTQYF
j_call: TRBJ2-3
d_call: .
v_call: TRBV24-1
clone_size: .

cdr3_nt: TGTGCCATCAGTGCTATGGTCCCCAATGAGCAGTTCTTC
cdr3_aa: CAISAMVPNEQFF
j_call: TRBJ2-1
d_call: .
v_call: TRBV10-3
clone_size: once

cdr3_nt: TGTGCCAGCTCACCGGAACGTGTTAATTCACCCCTCCACTTT
cdr3_aa: CASSPERVNSPLHF
j_call: TRBJ1-6
d_call: .
v_call: TRBV18
clone_size: .

cdr3_nt: TGTGCCAGCAGTGATTCTCGGGGGTTAACAGATACGCAGTATTTT
cdr3_aa: CASSDSRGLTDTQYF
j_call: TRBJ2-3
d_call: .
v_call: TRBV25-1
clone_size: .

cdr3_nt: TGTGCCAGCAGCGCTAGCGGGGTATACAATGAGCAGTTCTTC
cdr3_aa: CASSASGVYNEQFF
j_call: TRBJ2-1
d_call: TRBD2
v_call: TRBV9
clone_size: .

cdr3_nt: TGTGCCAGCAGCTTATCCGGACTCGGGTCAGATACGCAGTATTTT
cdr3_aa: CASSLSGLGSDTQYF
j_call: TRBJ2-3
d_call: .
v_call: TRBV7-6
clone_size: .

cdr3_nt: TGTGCCAGCAGCGTAGCAGGGAACACTGAAGCTTTCTTT
cdr3_aa: CASSVAGNTEAFF
j_call: TRBJ1-1
d_call: .
v_call: TRBV9
clone_size: .

cdr3_nt: TGTGCCAGCAGCCCGTTGGGACAGGGCAACACTGAAGCTTTCTTT
cdr3_aa: CASSPLGQGNTEAFF
j_call: TRBJ1-1
d_call: TRBD1
v_call: TRBV13
clone_size: few

cdr3_nt: TGTGCCAGCAGACCTCCTCAGGGGATAGCTTTCTTT
cdr3_aa: CASRPPQGIAFF
j_call: TRBJ1-1
d_call: .
v_call: TRBV6-2/TRBV6-3
clone_size: once

cdr3_nt: TGCAGTGCTAGTTCACAGCAGGTTCGTTCACCCCTCCACTTT
cdr3_aa: CSASSQQVRSPLHF
j_call: TRBJ1-6
d_call: .
v_call: TRBV20-1
clone_size: few

cdr3_nt: TGTGCCAGCAGTGAAGGATTTCAGGGATATGAGCAGTTCTTC
cdr3_aa: CASSEGFQGYEQFF
j_call: TRBJ2-1
d_call: .
v_call: TRBV6-1
clone_size: .

cdr3_nt: TGTGCCAGCAGCATCAATAGCGCAGATACGCAGTATTTT
cdr3_aa: CASSINSADTQYF
j_call: TRBJ2-3
d_call: .
v_call: TRBV7-2
clone_size: .

cdr3_nt: TGCAGCGTTGTAAGGGATTTACAAGAGACCCAGTACTTC
cdr3_aa: CSVVRDLQETQYF
j_call: TRBJ2-5
d_call: .
v_call: TRBV29-1
clone_size: .

cdr3_nt: TGTGCCACCAGCAGAGATCCTAGCGGGGATGAGCAGTTCTTC
cdr3_aa: CATSRDPSGDEQFF
j_call: TRBJ2-1
d_call: TRBD2
v_call: TRBV15
clone_size: .

cdr3_nt: TGTGCCAGCAGCTCCTCCCAGGTGCCTATTGAGCAGTACTTC
cdr3_aa: CASSSSQVPIEQYF
j_call: TRBJ2-7
d_call: .
v_call: TRBV11-2
clone_size: .